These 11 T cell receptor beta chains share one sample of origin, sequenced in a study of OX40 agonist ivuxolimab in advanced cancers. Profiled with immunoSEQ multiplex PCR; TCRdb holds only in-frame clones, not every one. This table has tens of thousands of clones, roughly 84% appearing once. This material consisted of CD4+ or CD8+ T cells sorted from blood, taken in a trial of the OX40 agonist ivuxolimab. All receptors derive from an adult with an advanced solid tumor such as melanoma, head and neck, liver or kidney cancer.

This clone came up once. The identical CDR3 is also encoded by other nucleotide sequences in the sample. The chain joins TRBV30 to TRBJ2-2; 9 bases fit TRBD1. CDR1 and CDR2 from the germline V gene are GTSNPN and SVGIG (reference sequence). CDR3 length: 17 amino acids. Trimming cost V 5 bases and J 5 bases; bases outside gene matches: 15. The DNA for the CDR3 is TGTGCCTGGCTATCGACAGGGGGGGGGTCGTGGACCGGGGAGCTGTTTTTT. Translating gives CAWLSTGGGSWTGELFF. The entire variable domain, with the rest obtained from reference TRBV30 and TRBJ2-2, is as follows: SQTIHQWPATLVQPVGSPLSLECTVEGTSNPNLYWYRQAAGRGLQLLFYSVGIGQISSEVPQNLSASRPQDRQFILSSKKLLLSDSGFYLCAWLSTGGGSWTGELFFGEGSRLTVL.

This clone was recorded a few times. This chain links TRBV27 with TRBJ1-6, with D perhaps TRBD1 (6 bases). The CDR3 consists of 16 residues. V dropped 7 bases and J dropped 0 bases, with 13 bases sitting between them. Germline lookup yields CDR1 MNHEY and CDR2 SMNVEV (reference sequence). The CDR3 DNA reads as TGTGCCAGCAACATAAACAGGGACTCCTATAATTCACCCCTCCACTTT. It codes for CASNINRDSYNSPLHF.

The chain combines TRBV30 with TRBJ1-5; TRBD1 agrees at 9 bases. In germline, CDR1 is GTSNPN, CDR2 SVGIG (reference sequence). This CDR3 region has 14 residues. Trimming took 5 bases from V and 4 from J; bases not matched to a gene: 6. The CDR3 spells CAWAHGTGNQPQHF. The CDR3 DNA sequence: TGTGCCTGGGCCCACGGGACAGGGAATCAGCCCCAGCATTTT.

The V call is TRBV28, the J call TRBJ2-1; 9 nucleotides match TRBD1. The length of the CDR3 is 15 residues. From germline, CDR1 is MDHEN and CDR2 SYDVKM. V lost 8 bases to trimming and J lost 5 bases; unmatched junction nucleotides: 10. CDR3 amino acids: CASVVPGQGHNEQFF. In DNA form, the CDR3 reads TGTGCCAGCGTAGTCCCGGGACAGGGCCACAATGAGCAGTTCTTC.

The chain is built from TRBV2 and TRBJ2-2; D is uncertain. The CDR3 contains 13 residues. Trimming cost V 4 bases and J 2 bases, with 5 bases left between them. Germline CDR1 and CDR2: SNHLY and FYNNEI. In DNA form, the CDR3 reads TGTGCCAGCAGTGGACTTAACACCGGGGAGCTGTTTTTT. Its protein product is CASSGLNTGELFF.

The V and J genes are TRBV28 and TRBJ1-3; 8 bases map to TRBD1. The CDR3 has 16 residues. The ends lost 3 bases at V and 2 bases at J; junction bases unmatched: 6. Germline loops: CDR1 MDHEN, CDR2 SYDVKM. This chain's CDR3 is CASSFSGQGTGNTIYF. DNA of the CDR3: TGTGCCAGCAGTTTCTCTGGACAGGGCACTGGAAACACCATATATTTT.

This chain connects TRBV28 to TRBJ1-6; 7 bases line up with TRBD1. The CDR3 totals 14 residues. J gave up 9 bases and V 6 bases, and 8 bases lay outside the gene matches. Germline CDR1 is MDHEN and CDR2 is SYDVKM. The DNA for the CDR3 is TGTGCCAGCAGCTTCCTACAGGGGTCTTCACCCCTCCACTTT. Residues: CASSFLQGSSPLHF.

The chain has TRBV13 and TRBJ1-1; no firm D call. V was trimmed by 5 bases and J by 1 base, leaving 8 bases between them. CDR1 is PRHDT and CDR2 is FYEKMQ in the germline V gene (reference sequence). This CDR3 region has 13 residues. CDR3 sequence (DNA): TGTGCCAGCAGCCTAACAACGAACACTGAAGCTTTCTTT. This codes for CASSLTTNTEAFF.

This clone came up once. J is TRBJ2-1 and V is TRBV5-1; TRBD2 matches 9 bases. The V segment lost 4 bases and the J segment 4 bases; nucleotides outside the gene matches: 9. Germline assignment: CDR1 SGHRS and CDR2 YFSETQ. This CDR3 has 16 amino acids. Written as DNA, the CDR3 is TGCGCCAGCAGCCCGCCTAGCGGGGAGGGGTACAATGAGCAGTTCTTC. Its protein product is CASSPPSGEGYNEQFF.

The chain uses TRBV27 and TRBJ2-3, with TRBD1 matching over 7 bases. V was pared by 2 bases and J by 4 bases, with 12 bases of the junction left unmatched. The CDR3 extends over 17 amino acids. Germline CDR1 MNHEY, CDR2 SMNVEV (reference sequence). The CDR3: CASSLRQGWGQADTQYF. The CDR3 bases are TGTGCCAGCAGTTTAAGACAGGGTTGGGGACAAGCAGATACGCAGTATTTT.

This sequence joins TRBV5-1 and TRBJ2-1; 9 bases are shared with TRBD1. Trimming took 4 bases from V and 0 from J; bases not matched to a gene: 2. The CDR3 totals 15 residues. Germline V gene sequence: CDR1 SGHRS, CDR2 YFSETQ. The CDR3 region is CASSPGQGSYNEQFF. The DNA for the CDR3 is TGCGCCAGCAGCCCGGGACAGGGCTCCTACAATGAGCAGTTCTTC.